Each of the 27 T cell receptor beta chains below was sequenced from the same sample in a study of CD8+ T cells in alopecia areata. Lesional scalp punch biopsies and peripheral blood came from alopecia areata patients. RNA extraction was followed by reverse transcription into cDNA, which acted as the sequencing template. Clones were read by immunoSEQ multiplex PCR, and TCRdb kept only the in-frame ones, dropping some. The table records 6,000 to 9,500 clones, around two thirds of them present only once. Here the sequenced sample was skin, taken at week 0. The receptors were sampled from a human donor with alopecia areata.

Judged by abundance, this clone is medium-sized. This chain joins TRBV6-1 and TRBJ2-3; TRBD2 matches at 13 bases. Losses at the gene ends were 7 bases for V and 6 bases for J; bases not matched to a gene: 7. This CDR3 region has 15 residues. CDR1 is MNHNS and CDR2 is SASEGT in the germline V gene. CDR3 coding DNA: TGTGCCAGCACTGGACTAGCGGGGGTGTTGGATACGCAGTATTTT. Protein sequence: CASTGLAGVLDTQYF.

A word on this clone: This CDR3 is also generated by other DNA sequences in the sample. The chain carries TRBV9 and TRBJ2-3; D call uncertain. V dropped 0 bases and J dropped 5 bases, with 4 bases sitting between them. Germline V gene data show CDR1 as SGDLS and CDR2 as YYNGEE. This CDR3 spans 12 amino acids. The CDR3 coding sequence is TGTGCCAGCAGCGTAGGTGTAGATACGCAGTATTTT. It is translated as CASSVGVDTQYF. The variable domain in full, completed from reference TRBV9 and TRBJ2-3, reads DSGVTQTPKHLITATGQRVTLRCSPRSGDLSVYWYQQSLDQGLQFLIQYYNGEERAKGNILERFSAQQFPDLHSELNLSSLELGDSALYFCASSVGVDTQYFGPGTRLTVL.

This clone was found a few times. CDR3: CATSRASSADTQYF. The DNA for the CDR3 is TGTGCCACCAGCAGAGCTTCTAGTGCAGATACGCAGTATTTT. This chain joins TRBV15 and TRBJ2-3; no reliable D call. This CDR3 is 14 amino acids long. V lost 1 base and J 4 bases, leaving 9 bases between the germline ends. Germline V lookup: CDR1 LNHNV, CDR2 YYDKDF (reference sequence).

The V call is TRBV27, the J call TRBJ2-7; 11 bases line up with TRBD2. This CDR3 contains 13 residues. The germline V gene encodes CDR1 MNHEY and CDR2 SMNVEV (reference sequence). The V segment lost 6 bases and the J segment 4 bases; nucleotides outside the gene matches: 2. The CDR3 region has the DNA TGTGCCAGCAGAAGGACTAGCGGGTACGAGCAGTACTTC. Amino acids: CASRRTSGYEQYF.

The chain employs TRBV5-1 and TRBJ2-3, with D tentatively TRBD2 (6 bases). Trimming cost V 4 bases and J 2 bases, with 11 bases left between them. The CDR3 length is 14 residues. Germline CDR1 reads SGHRS; CDR2 reads YFSETQ. CDR3 loop: CASSRRTTTDTQYF. The CDR3 bases are TGCGCCAGCAGCAGGCGGACTACCACAGATACGCAGTATTTT.

The rearrangement joins TRBV29-1 to TRBJ2-1, with D possibly being TRBD1 (5 bases). Per germline, CDR1 SQVTM and CDR2 ANQGSEA. Trimming pared 3 bases from V and 0 bases from J, leaving 9 bases between. The CDR3 extends over 14 amino acids. The CDR3 loop is CSVDPGNSYNEQFF. CDR3 in DNA: TGCAGCGTTGATCCAGGGAACTCCTACAATGAGCAGTTCTTC.

The genes are TRBV11-3 and TRBJ2-2; 7 positions agree with TRBD1. This CDR3 is 15 amino acids long. With 4 bases clipped from V and 4 bases from J, the junction kept 6 bases outside the gene matches. In germline, CDR1 is SGHNT, CDR2 YENEEA. The CDR3 coding sequence is TGTGCCAGCAGCTACCTAACAGGGGCCACCGGGGAGCTGTTTTTT. This translates into CASSYLTGATGELFF.

This clone has more than one count but fewer than ten. The chain combines TRBV5-1 with TRBJ2-2; D may correspond to TRBD1 or TRBD2 (5 bases each). The V end lost 0 bases, the J end lost 2 bases, and 8 bases lay between the germline ends. CDR1 and CDR2 from the germline V gene are SGHRS and YFSETQ. This CDR3 is built from 15 residues. The chain's CDR3 is CASSLVGTNTGELFF. The DNA for the CDR3 is TGCGCCAGCAGCTTGGTTGGGACCAACACCGGGGAGCTGTTTTTT.

The chain recombines TRBV19 with TRBJ2-2, with 10 bases aligning to TRBD2. V trimming: 4 bases; J trimming: 7 bases; junction bases outside the gene matches: 9. The CDR3 is made up of 16 amino acids. Germline V CDR1 and CDR2: LNHDA, SQIVND (reference sequence). Written as DNA, the CDR3 is TGTGCCAGTAGTACGTTAGCGGGGGGCCGCCTCGGGGAGCTGTTTTTT. Encoded protein: CASSTLAGGRLGELFF. The whole variable domain, remainder taken from reference TRBV19 and TRBJ2-2, is DGGITQSPKYLFRKEGQNVTLSCEQNLNHDAMYWYRQDPGQGLRLIYYSQIVNDFQKGDIAEGYSVSREKKESFPLTVTSAQKNPTAFYLCASSTLAGGRLGELFFGEGSRLTVL.

V gene TRBV19 combines with J gene TRBJ1-2; no definite D call. Looked up from germline, CDR1 is LNHDA and CDR2 is SQIVND (reference sequence). This CDR3 is 13 amino acids long. V lost 10 bases, J lost 4 bases, and 16 bases lay in between. The CDR3 is CATTRGGLYGYTF. The CDR3 nucleotides are TGTGCCACCACCCGCGGCGGCCTCTATGGCTACACCTTC.

The rearrangement links TRBV7-9 to TRBJ2-7; D perhaps matches TRBD2 (6 bases). The CDR3 consists of 14 residues. Germline V gene sequence: CDR1 SEHNR, CDR2 FQNEAQ (reference sequence). V dropped 5 bases and J dropped 0 bases, with 11 bases sitting between them. CDR3 region: CASSGDLYSYEQYF. In nucleotides, the CDR3 is TGTGCCAGCAGCGGGGACTTATACTCCTACGAGCAGTACTTC.

This rearrangement joins TRBV7-2 to TRBJ1-1, with D tentatively TRBD1 (5 bases). CDR1 is SGHTA and CDR2 is FQGNSA in the germline V gene. The CDR3 has 16 amino acids. Trimming stripped 3 bases from V and 1 base from J, with 15 bases between. The CDR3 bases are TGTGCCAGCAGCTTTAGGTTTGACAGAAGGAACACTGAAGCTTTCTTT. It codes for CASSFRFDRRNTEAFF.

J is TRBJ2-1 and V is TRBV7-8; 7 bases align to TRBD1. The germline V gene encodes CDR1 SGHVS and CDR2 FQNEAQ. The CDR3 is made up of 13 amino acids. Trimming removed 8 bases from V and 8 bases from J; junction bases left unmatched: 9. The CDR3 reads CASRRTGRDEQFF. In DNA form, the CDR3 reads TGTGCCAGCCGAAGGACAGGTCGGGATGAGCAGTTCTTC.

This chain uses TRBV5-6 with TRBJ1-4; the match to TRBD1 covers 7 bases. This CDR3 comprises 14 residues. V gave up 5 bases and J gave up 8 bases; unmatched junction bases: 9. Germline V gene lookup returns CDR1 SGHDT and CDR2 YYEEEE. CDR3 nucleotide sequence: TGTGCCAGCAGGGAGGGGGCTAACAAGGAAAAACTGTTTTTT. This sequence encodes CASREGANKEKLFF.

The chain employs TRBV19 and TRBJ1-5; D might be TRBD1 (5 bases). CDR1 LNHDA and CDR2 SQIVND come from the germline V gene (reference sequence). This CDR3 region has 13 residues. Trimming shortened V by 5 bases and J by 4 bases, and 9 bases separated the two germline ends. CDR3 sequence reads: CASSEGTNQPQHF. The CDR3 coding sequence is TGTGCCAGTAGTGAGGGGACTAATCAGCCCCAGCATTTT.

Remarks on this clone: No conserved phenylalanine or tryptophan is present at the end of the CDR3, so a read error is the likely explanation. The DNA is left out, because the CDR3 cannot be placed on it with certainty; the CDR3 is given as TCRdb lists it. The chain uses TRBV20-1 and TRBJ1-4. CDR1 and CDR2 from the germline V gene are DFQATT and SNEGSKA (reference sequence). The CDR3 length is 8 residues, termini included. CDR3 amino acids: CSASGKIV.

The rearrangement joins TRBV9 to TRBJ1-2; weak D call: TRBD1 (6 bases). Deletions cut 4 bases from V and 5 bases from J, with 18 bases between. This CDR3 has 15 residues. CDR1 and CDR2 (germline): SGDLS, YYNGEE. CDR3 loop: CASSPFIRGVYGYTF. The CDR3 bases are TGTGCCAGCAGCCCTTTCATAAGGGGGGTGTATGGCTACACCTTC.

This clone has just a few counts. The chain employs TRBV4-3 and TRBJ1-1, with 8 nucleotides matching TRBD1. CDR1 LGHNA and CDR2 YSLEER come from the germline V gene. This CDR3 has 16 amino acids. J lost 1 base, V lost 8 bases, and 12 bases had no gene match. The CDR3 DNA reads TGCGCCAGCGGATCCCCAGGGGGCAATCAGAACACTGAAGCTTTCTTT. This translates into CASGSPGGNQNTEAFF.

There are a few counts of this clone. The chain joins TRBV5-6 to TRBJ2-5; no clear D. With 2 bases removed from V and 2 bases from J, the gap between germline ends came to 7 bases. The germline gives CDR1 SGHDT, CDR2 YYEEEE. This CDR3 has 13 residues. Here the CDR3 DNA reads TGTGCCAGCAGCTTTGTTGGGCAAGAGACCCAGTACTTC. This sequence encodes CASSFVGQETQYF.

The chain joins TRBV2 to TRBJ1-5, with a weak D call TRBD1 (6 bases). The CDR3 runs to 15 residues. V was trimmed by 3 bases and J by 3 bases, leaving 12 bases between them. Germline V gene lookup returns CDR1 SNHLY and CDR2 FYNNEI. This CDR3 reads CASSDRSGANQPQHF. The CDR3 nucleotides are TGTGCCAGCAGTGATAGGTCAGGGGCCAATCAGCCCCAGCATTTT.

The chain is built from TRBV28 and TRBJ1-2, with D unresolved. CDR1 and CDR2 (germline): MDHEN, SYDVKM. V lost 3 bases and J 5 bases, leaving 7 bases between the germline ends. The CDR3 has 12 residues. Here the CDR3 DNA reads TGTGCCAGCAGTTTGAATGTGTATGGCTACACCTTC. It is translated as CASSLNVYGYTF.

J is TRBJ2-3 and V is TRBV11-3; tentative D call: TRBD2 (5 bases). The germline CDR1 and CDR2 sequences are SGHNT and YENEEA. Trimming took 1 base from V and 7 from J, leaving 12 bases between them. CDR3 length equals 14 residues. The CDR3 sequence is CASSLVASMHTQYF. The DNA for the CDR3 is TGTGCCAGCAGCTTAGTTGCTAGCATGCATACGCAGTATTTT.

The rearrangement uses TRBV29-1 and TRBJ1-4; no reliable D call. V lost 3 bases and J lost 5, with 10 bases in between. There are 13 residues in the CDR3. Germline V CDR1 and CDR2: SQVTM, ANQGSEA. CDR3 sequence: CSVEDGWNEKLFF. In DNA form, the CDR3 reads TGCAGCGTTGAGGACGGCTGGAATGAAAAACTGTTTTTT. The variable domain in full, with the rest retrieved from reference TRBV29-1 and TRBJ1-4, is SAVISQKPSRDICQRGTSLTIQCQVDSQVTMMFWYRQQPGQSLTLIATANQGSEATYESGFVIDKFPISRPNLTFSTLTVSNMSPEDSSIYLCSVEDGWNEKLFFGSGTQLSVL.

The chain links TRBV7-2 to TRBJ2-1; D may be TRBD2 (5 bases). V lost 3 bases and J 10 bases, leaving 10 bases between the germline ends. The CDR3 is 12 residues long. CDR1 and CDR2 (germline): SGHTA, FQGNSA. The CDR3 loop is CASSFLRGEQFF. Here the CDR3 DNA reads TGTGCCAGCAGCTTTCTTCGCGGGGAGCAGTTCTTC.

This clone was seen a handful of times. CDR3 sequence reads: CASSRRTGTGELFF. CDR3 DNA: TGTGCCAGTAGCCGCAGGACAGGCACCGGGGAGCTGTTTTTT. V and J are TRBV19 and TRBJ2-2; 7 bases line up with TRBD1. CDR3 length: 14 residues. V lost 6 bases and J lost 4; bases outside the gene matches: 5. Germline-derived CDR1 and CDR2 are LNHDA and SQIVND (reference sequence).

The chain combines TRBV7-2 with TRBJ2-7; D possibly corresponds to TRBD1 (6 bases). Trimming shortened V by 3 bases and J by 1 base, and 19 bases separated the two germline ends. The CDR3 runs to 17 residues. The V gene's germline CDR1 is SGHTA and CDR2 FQGNSA. Here the CDR3 reads CASSFRFDRFGSYEQYF. The CDR3 region has the DNA TGTGCCAGCAGCTTTCGATTCGACAGGTTCGGATCCTACGAGCAGTACTTC.

The CDR3 nucleotides read TGCGCCATCCTACAGGGCCCGGAGACCCAGTACTTC. Residues: CAILQGPETQYF. The chain carries TRBV5-1 and TRBJ2-5, with a possible D match to TRBD1 (6 bases). The germline V gene has CDR1 SGHRS and CDR2 YFSETQ. The V end lost 9 bases, the J end lost 5 bases, and 14 bases lay between the germline ends. The CDR3 has 12 residues.